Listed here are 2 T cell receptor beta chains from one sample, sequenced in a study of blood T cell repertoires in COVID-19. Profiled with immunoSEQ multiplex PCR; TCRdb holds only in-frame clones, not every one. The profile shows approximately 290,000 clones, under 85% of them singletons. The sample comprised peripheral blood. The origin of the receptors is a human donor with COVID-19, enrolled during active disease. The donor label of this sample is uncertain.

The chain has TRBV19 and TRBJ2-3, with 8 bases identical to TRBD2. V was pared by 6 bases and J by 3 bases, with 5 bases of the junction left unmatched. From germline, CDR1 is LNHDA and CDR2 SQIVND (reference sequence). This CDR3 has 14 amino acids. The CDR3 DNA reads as TGTGCCAGTAGAGCCCCGGGGGGGACAGATACGCAGTATTTT. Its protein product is CASRAPGGTDTQYF.

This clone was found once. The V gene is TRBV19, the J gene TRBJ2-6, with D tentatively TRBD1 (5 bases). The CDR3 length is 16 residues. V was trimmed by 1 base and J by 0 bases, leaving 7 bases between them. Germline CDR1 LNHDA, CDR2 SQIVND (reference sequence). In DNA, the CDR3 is TGTGCCAGTAGTATAGTTCAGGGCTCTGGGGCCAACGTCCTGACTTTC. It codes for CASSIVQGSGANVLTF.